Listed below are T cell receptor beta chains from one sample, sequenced in a study of blood T cell repertoires in COVID-19. The method was immunoSEQ multiplex PCR; TCRdb's version includes in-frame clones alone and lacks a portion of them. Among about 160,000 clones listed, roughly 87% were seen once. Material for sequencing was peripheral blood. The origin of the receptors is a woman in her sixties with active or convalescent COVID-19. Each CDR3 is given with its conserved first and last residue. D genes are given only for firm matches. Clone size appears in some rows only: once, few, many, or a class for an expanded clone.

J,size,V,D,DNA,CDR3
TRBJ2-1,.,TRBV9,.,TGTGCCAGCAGCGTAGCTCCCAGCTCCTACAATGAGCAGTTCTTC,CASSVAPSSYNEQFF
TRBJ2-1,.,TRBV5-1,TRBD2,TGCGCCAGCAGCTTAGCTAGCGGGGGCCCTTTTCGTGAGCAGTTCTTC,CASSLASGGPFREQFF
TRBJ2-7,.,TRBV27,.,TGTGCCAGCAGTTTATCGCCGAGCCTTTCCTACGAGCAGTACTTC,CASSLSPSLSYEQYF
TRBJ2-3,few,TRBV12-5,.,TGTGCTAGTGGTTTGGCACAGGAACCCACAGATACGCAGTATTTT,CASGLAQEPTDTQYF
TRBJ1-2,.,TRBV7-2,TRBD1,TGTGCCAGCAGCTCCGGACAGGGGTACGGCTACACCTTC,CASSSGQGYGYTF
TRBJ2-3,.,TRBV11-2,.,TGTGCCAGCTCAAGGGGGGGGCCAGATACGCAGTATTTT,CASSRGGPDTQYF
TRBJ1-1,.,TRBV10-1,.,TGCGCCAGCAGCATCGGGGGAGGAACTGAAGCTTTCTTT,CASSIGGGTEAFF
TRBJ1-4,.,TRBV19,.,TGTGCCATTGGACAAGCAACTAATGAAAAACTGTTTTTT,CAIGQATNEKLFF
TRBJ1-1,few,TRBV29-1,.,TGCAGCGTTGGATCGGGGGACACTGAAGCTTTCTTT,CSVGSGDTEAFF
TRBJ1-6,.,TRBV7-2,.,TGTGCCAGCAGCTTAGGAGGGGGGGATAATTCACCCCTCCACTTT,CASSLGGGDNSPLHF
TRBJ2-7,.,TRBV14,TRBD1,TGTGCCAGCAGCCTTACGACAGGGGATCACTACGAGCAGTACTTC,CASSLTTGDHYEQYF
TRBJ1-5,.,TRBV19,.,TGTGCCAGTAGTATAAAAGCCGGGTTCAATCAGCCCCAGCATTTT,CASSIKAGFNQPQHF
TRBJ2-7,.,TRBV7-9,TRBD1,TGTGCCAGCAGCACCGGGACAGGGAGGGGCGGCTCCTACGAGCAGTACTTC,CASSTGTGRGGSYEQYF
TRBJ1-5,.,TRBV5-6,.,TGTGCCAGCAGCCGAAGCAAGACAAGTTATAGCAATCAGCCCCAGCATTTT,CASSRSKTSYSNQPQHF
TRBJ2-7,.,TRBV11-2,TRBD2,TGTGCCAGCAGCTTAGGCGGCGCGGGAGACTCCTTCTACGAGCAGTACTTC,CASSLGGAGDSFYEQYF
TRBJ1-2,.,TRBV7-2,.,TGTGCCAGCAGCGAAAGCGGGAGGGTAGGCTACACCTTC,CASSESGRVGYTF
TRBJ2-7,once,TRBV4-3,TRBD2,TGCGCCAGCAGCCAAGACCTAGCGGGGGACTACGAGCAGTACTTC,CASSQDLAGDYEQYF
TRBJ2-2,.,TRBV6-4,TRBD2,TGTGCCAGCAGTCCGGGGGGGAACCCGAGAACCGGGGAGCTGTTTTTT,CASSPGGNPRTGELFF
TRBJ1-1,.,TRBV30,.,TGTGCCAGCAAAAAGACTGATGCGAGTATGGCTTTCTTT,CASKKTDASMAFF
TRBJ2-3,once,TRBV19,.,TGTGCCAGTAGTGGGTTTCTAGCGCCCTCGACAGATACGCAGTATTTT,CASSGFLAPSTDTQYF
TRBJ1-1,.,TRBV6-6,TRBD1,TGTGCCAGCAGTTACAAGGGGGCGTCCACTGAAGCTTTCTTT,CASSYKGASTEAFF
TRBJ1-5,.,TRBV14,TRBD1,TGTGCCAGCAGCCTCGGACAGGGTGGGCCCCAGCATTTT,CASSLGQGGPQHF
TRBJ1-4,.,TRBV4-3,.,TGCGCCAGCAGCCAAGAAACAGGGAAGAGAGTGGTTTTT,CASSQETGKRVVF
TRBJ1-1,.,TRBV5-1,TRBD1,TGCGCCAGCAGCCCCCGGGACAGGGGGTTCGACACTGAAGCTTTCTTT,CASSPRDRGFDTEAFF
TRBJ1-6,.,TRBV2,TRBD1,TGTGCCAGCAGTCGTGCTGGACAGGGTGAGAATTCACCCCTCCACTTT,CASSRAGQGENSPLHF
TRBJ2-5,.,TRBV10-3,.,TGTGCCATCAGTGAGTTAGGGGGGGGACAAGAGACCCAGTACTTC,CAISELGGGQETQYF
TRBJ1-5,.,TRBV7-2,.,TGTGCCAGCAGCATCGACAGCTTCAATCAGCCCCAGCATTTT,CASSIDSFNQPQHF
TRBJ1-1,many,TRBV4-3,TRBD1,TGCGCCAGCAGCCCGAATCGACAGGGGGCTTACACTGAAGCTTTCTTT,CASSPNRQGAYTEAFF
TRBJ1-4,.,TRBV4-3,.,TGCGCCAGCAGCCATAGAGTTGCAACTAATGAAAAACTGTTTTTT,CASSHRVATNEKLFF
TRBJ2-7,.,TRBV7-9,.,TGTGCCAGCAGCTTGGTAGCCTTAGGGGGCTCCTACGAGCAGTACTTC,CASSLVALGGSYEQYF
TRBJ2-5,.,TRBV5-1,.,TGCGCCAGCAGCTTGGACCCGGGGAAACAAGAGACCCAGTACTTC,CASSLDPGKQETQYF
TRBJ2-3,.,TRBV19,TRBD2,TGTGCCAGTAGTATCAGCGGGGGGACAGATACGCAGTATTTT,CASSISGGTDTQYF
TRBJ1-4,.,TRBV19,TRBD1,TGTGCCAGTAGTGGGCAGGGGGCGTCTAATGAAAAACTGTTTTTT,CASSGQGASNEKLFF
TRBJ1-2,few,TRBV19,.,TGTGCCAGTAGTATTTCCCAGGGGAACGTCCTTTTGTATGGCTACACCTTC,CASSISQGNVLLYGYTF
TRBJ2-7,.,TRBV29-1,TRBD1,TGCAGCGTTGGGGAGACAGGGGGGACGTACGAGCAGTACTTC,CSVGETGGTYEQYF
TRBJ2-1,.,TRBV5-4,TRBD1,TGTGCCAGCAGCGGTACAGGGGGGAGCAACTACAATGAGCAGTTCTTC,CASSGTGGSNYNEQFF
TRBJ2-3,.,TRBV4-1,TRBD2,TGCGCCAGCAGCCAACTGGGACTAGCGGGGGGTCGCACAGATACGCAGTATTTT,CASSQLGLAGGRTDTQYF